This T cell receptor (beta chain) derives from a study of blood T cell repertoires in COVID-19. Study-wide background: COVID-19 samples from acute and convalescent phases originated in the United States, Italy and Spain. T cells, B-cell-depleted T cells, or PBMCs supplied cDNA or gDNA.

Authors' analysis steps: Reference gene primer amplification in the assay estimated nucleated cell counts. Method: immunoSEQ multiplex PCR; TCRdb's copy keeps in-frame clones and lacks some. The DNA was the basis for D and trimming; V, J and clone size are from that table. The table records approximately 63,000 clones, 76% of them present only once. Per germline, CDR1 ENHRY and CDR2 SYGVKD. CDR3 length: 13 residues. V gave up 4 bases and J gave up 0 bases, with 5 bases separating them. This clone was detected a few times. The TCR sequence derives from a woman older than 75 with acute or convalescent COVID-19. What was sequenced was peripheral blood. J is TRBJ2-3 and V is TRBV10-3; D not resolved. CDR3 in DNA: TGTGCCATCAGTGTATTTAGCACAGATACGCAGTATTTT. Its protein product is CAISVFSTDTQYF.